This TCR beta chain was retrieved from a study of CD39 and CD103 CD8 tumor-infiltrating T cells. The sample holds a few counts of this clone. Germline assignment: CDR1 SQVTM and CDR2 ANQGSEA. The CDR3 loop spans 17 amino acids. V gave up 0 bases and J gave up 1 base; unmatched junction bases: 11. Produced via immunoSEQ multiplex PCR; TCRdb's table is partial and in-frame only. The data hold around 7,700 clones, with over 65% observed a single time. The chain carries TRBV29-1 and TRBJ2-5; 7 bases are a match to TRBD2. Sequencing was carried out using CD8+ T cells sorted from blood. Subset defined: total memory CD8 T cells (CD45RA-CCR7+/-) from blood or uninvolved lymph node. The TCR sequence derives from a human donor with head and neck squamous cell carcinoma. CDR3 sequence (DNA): TGCAGCGTTGAAGAGATGGGGGGGAAAGAGCCCCAAGAGACCCAGTACTTC. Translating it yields CSVEEMGGKEPQETQYF.